Listed below are T cell receptor beta chains from one sample, sequenced in a study of yellow fever vaccine responses in identical twins. TCRdb passed the RT-PCR reads through MiXCR, listing each CDR3 protein once. This sample has around 9,600 distinct CDR3 sequences, with around four fifths found just once. The sample was T cells from blood (PBMCs), unsorted or a sorted subset (not recorded which), taken before or after yellow fever vaccination (not recorded which). Receptor source: a woman aged 18 to 35 who received the yellow fever vaccine. Each CDR3 is given with its conserved first and last residue. A clone size is listed for some rows: how often the clone was seen (once, few, many), or a class if it is expanded.

v_call,j_call,clone_size,cdr3_aa
TRBV4-3,TRBJ1-5,.,CASSQAQAGNQPQHF
TRBV7-6,TRBJ2-5,few,CASSLGPSRPETQYF
TRBV3-1,TRBJ2-1,.,CASSQGTSGSHEQFF
TRBV29-1,TRBJ2-7,.,CSVGLARVQYF
TRBV29-1,TRBJ2-5,once,CSAAWGEETQYF
TRBV20-1,TRBJ2-1,.,CSVDEQFF
TRBV13,TRBJ1-1,once,CASLGQVGSEAFF
TRBV10-1,TRBJ1-1,.,CASSESLGAREAFF
TRBV29-1,TRBJ2-7,.,CSVVGTSGAPAYEQYF
TRBV23-1,TRBJ2-7,.,CASSQPDRPSTYEQYF
TRBV18,TRBJ2-7,.,CASSRSGTGVLEQYF
TRBV11-1,TRBJ1-4,.,CASSIIPGTDNEKLFF
TRBV2,TRBJ2-1,.,CASSEYDNEQFF
TRBV18,TRBJ1-1,few,CASSQSSATGVNTEAFF
TRBV23-1,TRBJ2-5,.,CASSDRVETQYF
TRBV2,TRBJ1-5,.,CASSESDRGRQPQHF
TRBV2,TRBJ2-3,few,CASSETRLAGSDTQYF
TRBV13,TRBJ2-5,.,CASRGFTSPQETQYF
TRBV2,TRBJ2-3,.,CASTLLAITDTQYF
TRBV6-1,TRBJ1-2,few,CASSQTGYGYTF
TRBV29-1,TRBJ1-2,.,CSARKPGQRYGYTF
TRBV7-9,TRBJ1-6,.,CASSLDGSPLHF
TRBV3-1,TRBJ2-3,.,CASSQDWGTPDTQYF
TRBV15,TRBJ1-2,once,CATSRETPSDYGYTF
TRBV15,TRBJ2-7,.,CATSGGSGPGSYEQYF
TRBV15,TRBJ2-1,.,CATSRRGGFFSSYNEQFF
TRBV3-1,TRBJ1-2,.,CASSVNPDRILYGYTF
TRBV11-3,TRBJ2-4,once,CASSPGGAKNIQYF
TRBV11-1,TRBJ2-1,.,CASRLAEGSEQFF
TRBV11-2,TRBJ1-6,.,CASSLVLSSYNSPLHF
TRBV2,TRBJ1-1,.,CASKFMNTEAFF
TRBV11-3,TRBJ2-5,.,CASSTGLAGEGTQYF
TRBV2,TRBJ1-6,once,CASSGETNSPLHF
TRBV10-1,TRBJ2-1,.,CASSERLAGVAEQFF
TRBV6-6,TRBJ2-5,once,CASSYTPQETQYF
TRBV18,TRBJ1-2,.,CASSPLRDSYGYTF
TRBV15,TRBJ1-2,.,CATSPQGGEWVYGYTF
TRBV29-1,TRBJ1-2,.,CSVDTDRVGGYTF
TRBV2,TRBJ1-5,.,CASSVAGANQPQHF
TRBV7-2,TRBJ1-5,.,CASSSFRGSNQPQHF
TRBV11-3,TRBJ2-3,.,CASRTGTSGGIDTQYF
TRBV5-6,TRBJ2-5,.,CASSFSQQETQYF
TRBV7-9,TRBJ2-1,once,CASSLGGIEQFF
TRBV19,TRBJ1-1,.,CASSRGNTGTNTEAFF
TRBV29-1,TRBJ1-1,.,CSGGGVDTEAFF
TRBV12-3/TRBV12-4,TRBJ2-1,.,CASAKQTGGQFF